This entry describes one TCR beta chain. The germline CDR1 and CDR2 sequences are GTSNPN and SVGIG (reference sequence). V shed 1 base, J shed 0 bases, and the junction held 11 bases outside the gene matches. The CDR3 is 18 residues long. This sample is part of a study of blood T cell repertoires in COVID-19. The table came from immunoSEQ multiplex PCR; TCRdb's copy has only in-frame clones and leaves some out. The sample contains 150,000 to 200,000 clones, roughly 86% of which appear only once. This chain connects TRBV30 to TRBJ1-4, with 7 bases matching TRBD1. This sequence was found in a man aged 55-75 years with COVID-19, enrolled during active disease. The specimen sequenced was peripheral blood. CDR3: CAWSAGTVSGATNEKLFF. The CDR3 DNA is TGTGCCTGGAGTGCCGGGACAGTCTCTGGTGCAACTAATGAAAAACTGTTTTTT.